The clone carrying this TCR beta chain was recorded many times. This specimen belongs to a study of spatial heterogeneity in lung cancer. Study summary: Where present, follow-up PBMC were sequenced a median of roughly two years after resection.

TCR cDNA molecules were tagged individually, and each one carried a unique molecular identifier. TCRdb itself ran the 5' RACE reads through MiXCR, one entry per CDR3 protein. The sample has about 43,000 distinct CDR3 sequences, approximately 22% seen once; the top ten hold less than 9%. Indicated time point: blood at routine non-recurrence follow-up after resection. The sequenced material consisted of unsorted whole RNA from tumor, nontumor lung or frozen PBMC. Losses at the gene ends were 2 bases for V and 1 base for J; bases not matched to a gene: 3. Germline V gene lookup returns CDR1 SGDLS and CDR2 YYNGEE. There are 14 residues in the CDR3.

The sequence came from a female donor with early-stage non-small cell lung cancer. This chain connects TRBV9 to TRBJ2-7; 7 nucleotides align to TRBD2. Source: PBMCs, taken at follow-up. The CDR3 here is CASSVGGRSYEQYF. As DNA, the CDR3 is TGTGCCAGCAGCGTGGGCGGGAGATCCTACGAGCAGTACTTC.